This paragraph covers one T cell receptor (beta chain) sequence. The sample holds a few counts of this clonotype. It has no known antigen specificity. There are no base qualities to consult, and no much larger clone falls within one base. The data are from a study of human T cells and chemical hapten exposure (dated by TCRdb to 2020 to 2023). Regarding the study in general: For sensitization, 2% DPC in acetone was applied to a 2 cm by 2 cm area of upper inner arm skin. Throughout the study period of 20 to 30 weeks, patients also received therapeutic DPC doses to the scalp every week. Patch testing was done on the upper back using Finn chambers containing 0.01% DPC, and results were scored after 6 days according to International Contact Dermatitis Research Group standards. Alopecia areata with under or over 50% scalp involvement, alopecia totalis and alopecia universalis were represented in the patient cohort, which was mostly female. Libraries were pooled for sequencing, and per-sample TCR yields varied mainly because of small differences in library volumes within the pool. In alopecia patients, the study followed how the peripheral blood TCR repertoire changed in vivo over primary and secondary sensitization to diphenylcyclopropenone (DPC), a hapten. Blood samples were taken from patients before sensitization (week 0) and at 2, 6 and about 24 weeks after DPC sensitization. About 28 alopecia patients gave blood for TCR sequencing at one to four time points (pre-sensitization, 2, 6 and 24 weeks).

The library relied on RACE. These reads were obtained on a NextSeq 500. During library preparation, unique molecular identifiers were attached to individual cDNA molecules so that TCRs could be counted quantitatively and reproducibly. Both TCR alpha and TCR beta chains were sequenced from each blood RNA sample. Per the authors' processing: A median of about 87,000 TCRs per sample was observed, with a range of about 23,224 to 690,600. The Decombinator software suite was used to annotate V, J and CDR3 in the TCR reads. For the PS versus PT1 abundance plots, all samples were subsampled to the same number of TCRs (28,000). Expanded TCRs were defined as absent before sensitization and observed at least eight times at the 2-week time point. Through fastp at Q25 and MiXCR, TCRdb rebuilt clones from the public reads, retaining in-frame beta chains. Rows merge per CDR3 protein into single entries with the most common DNA and genes. These V and J calls originate from TCRdb's pipeline instead of the authors' own analysis. Counted in this sample were 300,000 to 400,000 distinct CDR3 sequences; approximately 6.3% of them appeared once. The ten biggest clones cover roughly 7.9% of the sample.

Summary of the overall study and its limitations: DPC sensitization did not change how many TCRs were above 1 in 1000 frequency, and no evidence was found of alterations in global repertoire structure. Expanded TCRs formed significantly more large CDR3 similarity clusters than pre-sensitization or healthy control sets, consistent with antigen-driven responses. After repeated subsampling, changes were observed in the strength of the expansion versus patch-test correlation and in the threshold at which the correlation became significant. Patch test score correlated positively with the number of PT1 expanded TCRs, reaching significance at thresholds 8, 16 and 32 but not at 4. Alopecia, a presumed autoimmune disease, was present in all patients, so the immune response of the patients might differ from that of healthy individuals.

Read against the paper, the sample's time point label means: patch test 1, 2 weeks after DPC sensitization. According to the study, the label for this sample's treatment or condition signals: therapeutic diphenylcyclopropenone sensitization with weekly scalp DPC. At each patch-test visit, blood was drawn before the patch test was applied. Patients were considered eligible if aged 18 to 70, diagnosed with alopecia and deemed suitable for DPC therapy, and patients were excluded if pregnant. Unfractionated whole blood was collected in Tempus Blood RNA tubes, and total RNA was extracted from that blood. V sheds 0 bases and J sheds 4 bases, leaving 9 bases between their ends. From its cysteine to its phenylalanine, the CDR3 spans 14 amino acids. CDR3 DNA is the only sequence kept; it has 42 bases, read in frame from the first base. The CDR1 and CDR2 encoded by the germline V gene (reference sequence) are SEHNR and FQNEAQ.

The rearrangement joined TRBV7-9 to TRBJ2-5; a confident D gene designation cannot be given. The TCR originated in a woman under 30 with alopecia areata. Some clones in this sample may be carry-over from other donors' samples. Sequencing used whole blood, obtained in connection with sensitization to the hapten diphenylcyclopropenone (DPC). The CDR3: CASSLANTGETQYF. The nucleotide sequence is given as TGTGCCAGCAGCTTAGCGAACACGGGAGAGACCCAGTACTTC.